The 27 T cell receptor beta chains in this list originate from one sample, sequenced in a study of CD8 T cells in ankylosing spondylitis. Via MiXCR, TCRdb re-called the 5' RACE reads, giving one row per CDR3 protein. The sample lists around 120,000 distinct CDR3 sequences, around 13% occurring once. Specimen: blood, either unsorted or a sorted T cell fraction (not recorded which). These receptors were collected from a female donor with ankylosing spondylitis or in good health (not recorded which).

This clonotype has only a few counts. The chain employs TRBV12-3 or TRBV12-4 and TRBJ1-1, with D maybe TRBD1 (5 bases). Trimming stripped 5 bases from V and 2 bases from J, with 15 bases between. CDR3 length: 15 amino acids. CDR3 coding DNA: TGTGCCAGCAGTCTCGGCCCGCAGGGAAACACTGAAGCTTTCTTT. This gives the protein CASSLGPQGNTEAFF.

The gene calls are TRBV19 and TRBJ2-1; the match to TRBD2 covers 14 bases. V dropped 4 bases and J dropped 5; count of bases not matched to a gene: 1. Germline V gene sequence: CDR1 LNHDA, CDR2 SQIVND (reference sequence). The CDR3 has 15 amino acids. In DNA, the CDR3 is TGTGCCAGTAGTACGGGACTAGCGGGGGACAATGAGCAGTTCTTC. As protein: CASSTGLAGDNEQFF.

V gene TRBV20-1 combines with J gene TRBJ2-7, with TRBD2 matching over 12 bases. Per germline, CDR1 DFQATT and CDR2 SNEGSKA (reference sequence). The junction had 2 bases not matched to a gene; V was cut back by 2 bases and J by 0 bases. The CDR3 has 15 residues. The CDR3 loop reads CSARQTSGSSYEQYF. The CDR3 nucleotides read TGCAGTGCTAGACAGACTAGCGGGAGCTCCTACGAGCAGTACTTC.

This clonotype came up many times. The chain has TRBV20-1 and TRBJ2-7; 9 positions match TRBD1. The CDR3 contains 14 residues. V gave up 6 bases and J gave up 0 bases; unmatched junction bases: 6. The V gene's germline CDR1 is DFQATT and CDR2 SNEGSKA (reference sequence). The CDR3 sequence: CSAKTGQGSYEQYF. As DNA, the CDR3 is TGCAGTGCAAAGACGGGACAGGGCTCCTACGAGCAGTACTTC.

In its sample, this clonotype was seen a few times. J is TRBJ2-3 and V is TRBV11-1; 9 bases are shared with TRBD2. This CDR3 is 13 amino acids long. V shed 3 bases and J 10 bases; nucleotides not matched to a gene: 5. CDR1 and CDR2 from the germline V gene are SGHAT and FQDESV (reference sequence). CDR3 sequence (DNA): TGTGCCAGCAGCTTCGCTAGCGGGAAGGCGCAGTATTTT. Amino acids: CASSFASGKAQYF.

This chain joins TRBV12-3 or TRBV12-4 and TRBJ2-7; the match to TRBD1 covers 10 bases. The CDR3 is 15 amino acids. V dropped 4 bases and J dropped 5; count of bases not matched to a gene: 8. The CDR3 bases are TGTGCCAGCAGTTCATTGAGGGACAGGGGCCACGAGCAGTACTTC. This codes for CASSSLRDRGHEQYF.

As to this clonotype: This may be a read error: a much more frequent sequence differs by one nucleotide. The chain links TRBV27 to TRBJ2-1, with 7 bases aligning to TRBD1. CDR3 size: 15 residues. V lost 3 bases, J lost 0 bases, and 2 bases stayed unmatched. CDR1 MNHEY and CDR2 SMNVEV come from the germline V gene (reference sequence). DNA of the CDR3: TGTGCCAGCAGTTTCACAGGGGTCTCCTACAATGAGCAGTTCTTC. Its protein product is CASSFTGVSYNEQFF.

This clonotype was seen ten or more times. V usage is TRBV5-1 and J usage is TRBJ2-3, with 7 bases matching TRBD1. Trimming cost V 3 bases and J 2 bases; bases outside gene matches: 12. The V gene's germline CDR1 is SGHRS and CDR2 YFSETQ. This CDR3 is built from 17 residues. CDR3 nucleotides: TGCGCCAGCAGCTCCAGACAGGCGACAGGGTACACAGATACGCAGTATTTT. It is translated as CASSSRQATGYTDTQYF. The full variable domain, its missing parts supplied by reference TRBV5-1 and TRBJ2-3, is KAGVTQTPRYLIKTRGQQVTLSCSPISGHRSVSWYQQTPGQGLQFLFEYFSETQRNKGNFPGRFSGRQFSNSRSEMNVSTLELGDSALYLCASSSRQATGYTDTQYFGPGTRLTVL.

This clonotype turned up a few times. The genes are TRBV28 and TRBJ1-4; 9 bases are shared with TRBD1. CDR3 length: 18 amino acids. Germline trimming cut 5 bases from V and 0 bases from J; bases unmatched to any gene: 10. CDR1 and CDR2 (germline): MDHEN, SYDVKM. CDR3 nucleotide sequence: TGTGCCAGCAGTGGACAGGGGCCAACTTATGCAACTAATGAAAAACTGTTTTTT. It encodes CASSGQGPTYATNEKLFF.

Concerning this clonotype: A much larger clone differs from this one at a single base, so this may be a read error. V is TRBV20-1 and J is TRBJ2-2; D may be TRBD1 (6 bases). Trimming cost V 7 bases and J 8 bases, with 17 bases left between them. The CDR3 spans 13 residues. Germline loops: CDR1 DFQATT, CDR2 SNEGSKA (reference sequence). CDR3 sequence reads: CSVTRTVGGELFF. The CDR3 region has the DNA TGCAGTGTCACTCGGACAGTAGGTGGGGAGCTGTTTTTT.

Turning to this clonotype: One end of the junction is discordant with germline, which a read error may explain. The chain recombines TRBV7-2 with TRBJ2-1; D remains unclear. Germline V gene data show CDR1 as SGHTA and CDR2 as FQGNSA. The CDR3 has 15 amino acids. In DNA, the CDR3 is TGTGCCAGCAGCTTAGAGGTCCTCTCCCACAATGAGCAGTTCTTC. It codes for CASSLEVLSHNEQFF.

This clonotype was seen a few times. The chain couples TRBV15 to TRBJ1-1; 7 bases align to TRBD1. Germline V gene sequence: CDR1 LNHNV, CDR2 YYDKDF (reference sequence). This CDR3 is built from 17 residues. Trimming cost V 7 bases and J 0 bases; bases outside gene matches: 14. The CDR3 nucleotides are TGTGCCACCACGACTGGACAGGCCGTACCCCTGAACACTGAAGCTTTCTTT. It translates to CATTTGQAVPLNTEAFF.

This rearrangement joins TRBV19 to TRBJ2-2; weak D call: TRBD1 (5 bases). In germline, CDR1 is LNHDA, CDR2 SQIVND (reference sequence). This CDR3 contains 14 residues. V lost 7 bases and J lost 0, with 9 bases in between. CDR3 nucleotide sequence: TGTGCCAGTATCTCGACAGCGAACACCGGGGAGCTGTTTTTT. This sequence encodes CASISTANTGELFF.

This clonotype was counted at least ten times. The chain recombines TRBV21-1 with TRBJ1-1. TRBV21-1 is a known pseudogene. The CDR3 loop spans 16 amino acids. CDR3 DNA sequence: TGTGCCAGCAGAATCGACGTTGGCGTCATGAACACTGAAGCTTTCTTT. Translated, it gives CASRIDVGVMNTEAFF.

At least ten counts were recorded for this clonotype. DNA for the CDR3: TGTGCCAGCAGCCGGGACAGCACTGAAGCTTTCTTT. Its protein is CASSRDSTEAFF. The V and J genes are TRBV6-5 and TRBJ1-1; 7 nucleotides line up with TRBD1. The length of the CDR3 is 12 residues. Germline CDR1 is MNHEY and CDR2 is SVGAGI. V shed 6 bases, J shed 4 bases, and the junction held 2 bases outside the gene matches.

Written as DNA, the CDR3 is TGCAGTGCTGACAGGGGGGATGCTTGGGACACTGAAGCTTTCTTT. Translating gives CSADRGDAWDTEAFF. The rearrangement links TRBV20-1 to TRBJ1-1, with 9 bases aligning to TRBD1. V lost 5 bases, J lost 3 bases, and 10 bases stayed unmatched. The CDR3 covers 15 residues. Germline V gene data show CDR1 as DFQATT and CDR2 as SNEGSKA (reference sequence).

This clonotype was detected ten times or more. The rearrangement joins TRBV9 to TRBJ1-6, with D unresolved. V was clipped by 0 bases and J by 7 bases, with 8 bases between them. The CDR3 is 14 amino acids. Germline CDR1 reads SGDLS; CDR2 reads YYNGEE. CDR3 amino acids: CASSVEANNSPLHF. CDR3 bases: TGTGCCAGCAGCGTAGAGGCGAACAATTCACCCCTCCACTTT.

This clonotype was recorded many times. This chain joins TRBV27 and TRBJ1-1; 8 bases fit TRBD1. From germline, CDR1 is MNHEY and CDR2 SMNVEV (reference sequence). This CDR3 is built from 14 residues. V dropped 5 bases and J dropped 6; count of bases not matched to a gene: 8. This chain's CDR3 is CASSPHKTGAEAFF. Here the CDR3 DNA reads TGTGCCAGCAGTCCTCACAAGACAGGGGCTGAAGCTTTCTTT.

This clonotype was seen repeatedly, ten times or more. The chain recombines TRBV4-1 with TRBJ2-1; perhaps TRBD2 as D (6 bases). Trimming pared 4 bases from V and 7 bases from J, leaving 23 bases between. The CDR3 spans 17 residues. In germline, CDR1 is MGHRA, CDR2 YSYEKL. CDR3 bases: TGCGCCAGCAGCCCCCTTATGGGCACAGTAGGAGGGAATGAGCAGTTCTTC. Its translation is CASSPLMGTVGGNEQFF.

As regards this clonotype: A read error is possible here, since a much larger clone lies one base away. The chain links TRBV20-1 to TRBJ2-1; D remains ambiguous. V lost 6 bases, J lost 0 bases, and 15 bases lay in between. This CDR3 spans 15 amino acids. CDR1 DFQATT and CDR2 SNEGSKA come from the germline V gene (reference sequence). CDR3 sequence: CSADPGLGSYNEQFF. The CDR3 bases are TGCAGTGCCGATCCGGGTCTCGGCTCCTACAATGAGCAGTTCTTC.

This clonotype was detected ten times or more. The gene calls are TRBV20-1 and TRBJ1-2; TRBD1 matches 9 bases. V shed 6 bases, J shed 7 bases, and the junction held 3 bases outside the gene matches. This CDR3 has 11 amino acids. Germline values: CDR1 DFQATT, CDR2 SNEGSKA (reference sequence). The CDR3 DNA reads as TGCAGTGCAGGACAGGGGTCTGGCTACACCTTC. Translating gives CSAGQGSGYTF.

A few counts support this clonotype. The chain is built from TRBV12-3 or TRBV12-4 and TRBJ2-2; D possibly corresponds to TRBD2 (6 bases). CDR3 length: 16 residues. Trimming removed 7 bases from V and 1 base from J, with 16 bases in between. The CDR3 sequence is CASKVGGLMNTGELFF. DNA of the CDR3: TGTGCCAGCAAGGTCGGAGGGCTTATGAACACCGGGGAGCTGTTTTTT.

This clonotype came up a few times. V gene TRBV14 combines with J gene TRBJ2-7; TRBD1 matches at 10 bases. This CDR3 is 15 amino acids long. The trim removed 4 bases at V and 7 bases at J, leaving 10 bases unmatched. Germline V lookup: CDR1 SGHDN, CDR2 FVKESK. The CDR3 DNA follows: TGTGCCAGCAGCCCTTGGACAGGGGGGATCGAGGAGCAGTACTTC. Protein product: CASSPWTGGIEEQYF. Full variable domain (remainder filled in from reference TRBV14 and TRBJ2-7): EAGVTQFPSHSVIEKGQTVTLRCDPISGHDNLYWYRRVMGKEIKFLLHFVKESKQDESGMPNNRFLAERTGGTYSTLKVQPAELEDSGVYFCASSPWTGGIEEQYFGPGTRLTVT.

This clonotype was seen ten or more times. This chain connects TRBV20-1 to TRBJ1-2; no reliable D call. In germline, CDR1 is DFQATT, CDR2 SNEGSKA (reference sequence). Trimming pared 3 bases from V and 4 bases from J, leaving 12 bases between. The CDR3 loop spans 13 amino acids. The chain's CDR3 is CSASPTSLYGYTF. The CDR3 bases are TGCAGTGCTAGTCCGACGTCGCTCTATGGCTACACCTTC.

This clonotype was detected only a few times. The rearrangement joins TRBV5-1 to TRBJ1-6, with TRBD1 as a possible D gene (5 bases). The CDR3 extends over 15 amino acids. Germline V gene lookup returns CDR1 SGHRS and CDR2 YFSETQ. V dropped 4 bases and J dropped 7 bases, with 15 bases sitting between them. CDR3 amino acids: CASSDVGTINSPLHF. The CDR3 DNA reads TGCGCCAGCAGCGATGTAGGGACGATCAATTCACCCCTCCACTTT.

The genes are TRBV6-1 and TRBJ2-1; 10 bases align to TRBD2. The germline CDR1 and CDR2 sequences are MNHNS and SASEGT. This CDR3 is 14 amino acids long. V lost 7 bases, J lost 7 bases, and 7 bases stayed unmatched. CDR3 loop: CASTVAGGKNEQFF. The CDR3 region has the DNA TGTGCCAGCACCGTAGCGGGGGGCAAGAATGAGCAGTTCTTC.

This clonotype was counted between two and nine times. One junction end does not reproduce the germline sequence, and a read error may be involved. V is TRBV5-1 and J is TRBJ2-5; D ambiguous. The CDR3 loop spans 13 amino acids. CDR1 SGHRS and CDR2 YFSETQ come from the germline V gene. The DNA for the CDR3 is TGCGCCAGCAGTTTGGGCTCCAGGGAGACCCAGTACTTC. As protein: CASSLGSRETQYF.